The table lists the clone carrying this TCR beta chain with many counts. The study amplified TCR beta CDR3 regions using RNA transcripts. Second-round multiplex PCR followed a first-round RT-PCR using HTBI primers. TCRdb analysed the multiplex PCR reads with MiXCR anew, one entry per CDR3 protein. The sample records some 370,000 distinct CDR3 sequences, roughly 17% being singletons. The sample belongs to a study of Graves' ophthalmopathy and Graves' hyperthyroidism. The germline V and J ends were trimmed by 0 bases and 6 bases, with 2 bases remaining between them. Germline CDR1 is MGHRA and CDR2 is YSYEKL. The CDR3 length is 12 residues. Hyperthyroidism showing no ophthalmopathy within 18 months of follow-up was stable.

The rearrangement uses TRBV4-1 and TRBJ2-2; D is unclear. Sequencing used peripheral blood. The clonotype originates from an adult woman with stable Graves' hyperthyroidism. CDR3 region: CASSQEPGELFF. The CDR3 coding sequence is TGCGCCAGCAGCCAAGAACCCGGGGAGCTGTTTTTT.